Described below is a single TCR beta chain sequence and its context. This specimen comes from a study of cytomegalovirus exposure and HLA in healthy donors. Per germline, CDR1 SNHLY and CDR2 FYNNEI. The CDR3 length is 13 residues. V shed 6 bases and J 6 bases; nucleotides not matched to a gene: 3. A multiplex PCR was run with 60 Vbeta primers and 13 Jbeta primers. Sequenced by immunoSEQ multiplex PCR; TCRdb stores in-frame clones only, minus some. In the table there are approximately 210,000 clones, approximately 87% of which are singletons. Source material: PBMCs. The source is a young man in good health and CMV-seronegative. J is TRBJ2-1 and V is TRBV2; 9 bases fit TRBD2. In nucleotides, the CDR3 is TGTGCCAGCAGAGTAGCGGGAGTCAATGAGCAGTTCTTC. Its translation: CASRVAGVNEQFF.